This entry concerns a single TCR beta chain. The data stem from a study of blood T cell repertoires in COVID-19. Study-wide background: Acute and convalescent COVID-19 samples came from the United States, Italy and Spain. Sources were T cells, B-cell-depleted T cells, or PBMCs; the material itself was cDNA or gDNA.

The CDR3 has 12 residues. The V gene's germline CDR1 is MDHEN and CDR2 SYDVKM. V lost 7 bases, J lost 1 base, and 8 bases lay in between. Original methodology: Amplification of reference gene primers was used by the study to estimate nucleated cell counts. Profiling relied on immunoSEQ multiplex PCR, and the TCRdb table lists in-frame clones only, not all of them. Clone size and V and J calls were adopted from that table, with D and trimming inferred from the DNA. The table has under 300,000 clones, about 82% seen once. Material: peripheral blood. The V gene is TRBV28, the J gene TRBJ2-7, with unresolved D. This sequence was found in a man at least 80 years old with acute or convalescent COVID-19. CDR3: CASTPGSYEQYF. Here the CDR3 DNA reads TGTGCCAGCACCCCGGGTTCCTACGAGCAGTACTTC.